The sequence of this T cell receptor (beta chain) was determined in a study of CD8 T cells in ankylosing spondylitis. MiXCR was run by TCRdb on the 5' RACE reads, yielding one entry per CDR3 protein. The profile covers about 36,000 distinct CDR3 sequences, with 5.5% to 7.5% appearing a single time and over 9.5% taken by the ten largest. This clonotype was recorded at least ten times. This CDR3 contains 16 residues. The ends lost 4 bases at V and 7 bases at J; junction bases unmatched: 7. Germline CDR1 KGHSH, CDR2 LQKENI. Source material: blood, either unsorted or a sorted T cell fraction (not recorded which). This chain joins TRBV18 and TRBJ1-6, with 10 nucleotides matching TRBD1. The origin of this receptor is a male donor with ankylosing spondylitis or in good health (not recorded which). In DNA form, the CDR3 reads TGTGCCAGCTCACAAGGACAGGGGGATGGGAATTCACCCCTCCACTTT. Its protein product is CASSQGQGDGNSPLHF.